These 15 T cell receptor beta chains came from one sample sequenced in a study of T cells in localized non-small cell lung cancer. Libraries were prepared by immunoSEQ multiplex PCR; TCRdb keeps only in-frame clonotypes and omits some of them. Here the sample spans about 27,000 clones, around nine tenths being singletons. The starting material was peripheral blood, obtained before any cancer treatment. Receptors originate from a female donor of 60 years or more with stage II squamous cell lung carcinoma.

The V call is TRBV30, the J call TRBJ1-4, with 7 bases fitting TRBD1. The CDR3 extends over 14 amino acids. Germline trimming cut 0 bases from V and 2 bases from J; bases unmatched to any gene: 0. Germline V gives CDR1 GTSNPN, CDR2 SVGIG (reference sequence). CDR3 sequence reads: CAWSVGGTNEKLFF. CDR3 DNA: TGTGCCTGGAGTGTAGGGGGCACTAATGAAAAACTGTTTTTT.

The CDR3, as DNA: TGTGCCAGCAGTACATACAGCAATCAGCCCCAGCATTTT. It translates to CASSTYSNQPQHF. The gene calls are TRBV27 and TRBJ1-5; D remains ambiguous. Germline V CDR1 and CDR2: MNHEY, SMNVEV (reference sequence). Trimming stripped 5 bases from V and 1 base from J, with 6 bases between. The CDR3 is 13 amino acids.

The V gene is TRBV7-2, the J gene TRBJ2-2; D possibly corresponds to TRBD1 (6 bases). The CDR3 runs to 14 residues. The germline CDR1 and CDR2 sequences are SGHTA and FQGNSA. V dropped 6 bases and J dropped 3 bases, with 11 bases sitting between them. CDR3 sequence: CASSSDRHTGELFF. CDR3 nucleotides: TGTGCCAGCAGTTCCGACAGGCACACCGGGGAGCTGTTTTTT.

The chain employs TRBV7-8 and TRBJ2-7; possible D gene TRBD1, 5 bases. Germline V gives CDR1 SGHVS, CDR2 FQNEAQ. The germline V and J ends were trimmed by 5 bases and 2 bases, with 16 bases remaining between them. The CDR3 extends over 15 amino acids. The CDR3 DNA reads as TGTGCCAGCAGCCCCAATAGGGGAAACCCCTACGAGCAGTACTTC. Protein: CASSPNRGNPYEQYF.

In this sample, this clone turned up a few times. The chain employs TRBV30 and TRBJ1-1, with TRBD1 identical over 7 bases. Germline V gene data show CDR1 as GTSNPN and CDR2 as SVGIG (reference sequence). CDR3 size: 11 residues. Trimming at V came to 5 bases and at J to 9 bases, leaving 6 bases not matched to a gene. DNA of the CDR3: TGTGCCTGGTCTTACAGGGGTCAAGCTTTCTTT. It specifies CAWSYRGQAFF. Based on the CDR3 plus reference TRBV30 and TRBJ1-1, the full variable domain is SQTIHQWPATLVQPVGSPLSLECTVEGTSNPNLYWYRQAAGRGLQLLFYSVGIGQISSEVPQNLSASRPQDRQFILSSKKLLLSDSGFYLCAWSYRGQAFFGQGTRLTVV.

This sequence joins TRBV7-9 and TRBJ2-6; 7 nucleotides match TRBD1. Trimming at V came to 5 bases and at J to 13 bases, leaving 8 bases not matched to a gene. The CDR3 consists of 13 residues. Germline assignment: CDR1 SEHNR and CDR2 FQNEAQ (reference sequence). This CDR3 reads CASSHGQAGVLTF. The CDR3 DNA is TGTGCCAGCAGCCACGGACAGGCCGGGGTCCTGACTTTC.

This rearrangement joins TRBV10-3 to TRBJ1-5, with 8 bases fitting TRBD1. With V trimmed by 3 bases and J by 7 bases, 5 bases remained unmatched. Germline CDR1 reads ENHRY; CDR2 reads SYGVKD. CDR3 size: 14 residues. CDR3 coding DNA: TGTGCCATCAGTGACCGGACAGGGCAGCAGCCCCAGCATTTT. Translating it yields CAISDRTGQQPQHF.

The chain carries TRBV25-1 and TRBJ2-1, with D possibly called TRBD1 or TRBD2 (6 bases each). The CDR3 sequence is 16 residues long. CDR1 and CDR2 from the germline V gene are MGHDK and SYGVNS. The ends were cut back, 1 base at V and 5 bases at J, with 15 bases in the middle. CDR3 amino acids: CASSESGGLGDNEQFF. CDR3 DNA sequence: TGTGCCAGCAGTGAATCTGGGGGGCTAGGGGACAATGAGCAGTTCTTC.

This clone was counted between two and nine times. V gene TRBV28 combines with J gene TRBJ1-5, with a possible D match to TRBD1 (6 bases). Trimming cost V 7 bases and J 2 bases, with 12 bases left between them. In germline, CDR1 is MDHEN, CDR2 SYDVKM. CDR3 length: 14 residues. Here the CDR3 reads CASMGASGNQPQHF. The CDR3 nucleotides are TGTGCCAGCATGGGGGCATCGGGCAATCAGCCCCAGCATTTT.

The chain is built from TRBV30 and TRBJ2-7, with D perhaps TRBD1 or TRBD2 (6 bases each). This CDR3 comprises 12 residues. Germline assignment: CDR1 GTSNPN and CDR2 SVGIG (reference sequence). Trimming took 6 bases from V and 6 from J, leaving 15 bases between them. The CDR3 reads CACHLGGSEQYF. As DNA, the CDR3 is TGTGCCTGTCACCTAGGGGGGAGCGAGCAGTACTTC.

The chain carries TRBV19 and TRBJ1-1; maybe TRBD1 (6 bases). CDR3 length equals 14 residues. Trimming left V 8 bases short and J 1 base short, with 14 bases between. Germline values: CDR1 LNHDA, CDR2 SQIVND (reference sequence). CDR3 region: CASRRDMENTEAFF. The CDR3 DNA reads TGTGCCAGTCGCCGGGACATGGAGAACACTGAAGCTTTCTTT.

Only one count was recorded for this clone. The V gene is TRBV27, the J gene TRBJ2-7; 7 bases are shared with TRBD1. This CDR3 spans 14 amino acids. Germline V lookup: CDR1 MNHEY, CDR2 SMNVEV (reference sequence). With 8 bases clipped from V and 5 bases from J, the junction kept 12 bases outside the gene matches. CDR3 residues: CASRNRDSSHEQYF. CDR3 sequence (DNA): TGTGCCAGCCGAAACCGGGACAGTAGCCACGAGCAGTACTTC.

The rearrangement uses TRBV19 and TRBJ2-5; TRBD1 matches 7 bases. After removal of 6 bases from V and 5 bases from J, the junction contained 6 bases not matched to a gene. The CDR3 spans 13 residues. Germline V gives CDR1 LNHDA, CDR2 SQIVND (reference sequence). CDR3 residues: CASRKGARETQYF. CDR3 in DNA: TGTGCCAGTAGGAAGGGGGCGAGGGAGACCCAGTACTTC.

The J gene is TRBJ1-1, the V gene TRBV20-1, with a weak D call TRBD1 (5 bases). Germline-derived CDR1 and CDR2 are DFQATT and SNEGSKA (reference sequence). There are 11 residues in the CDR3. The CDR3, as DNA: TGCGGCAGGGTCGGGGACACTGAAGCTTTCTTT. This translates into CGRVGDTEAFF.

The sample holds one count of this clone. The chain couples TRBV18 to TRBJ1-5, with no clear D. In germline, CDR1 is KGHSH, CDR2 LQKENI. The V end lost 4 bases, the J end lost 2 bases, and 9 bases lay between the germline ends. CDR3 length equals 14 residues. CDR3 DNA: TGTGCCAGCTCACTGACTGAAGGCAATCAGCCCCAGCATTTT. Translating it yields CASSLTEGNQPQHF.